The 7 T cell receptor beta chains below were found in one sample sequenced in a study of cytomegalovirus exposure and HLA in healthy donors. The PCR made use of 60 Vbeta and 13 Jbeta primers. Libraries were prepared by immunoSEQ multiplex PCR; TCRdb keeps only in-frame clonotypes and omits some of them. In the table there are some 150,000 clones, 65% to 80% of which are singletons. The sequencing sample was made of PBMCs. Source of these receptors: a woman in her thirties or forties in good health and CMV-seronegative.

This chain connects TRBV10-3 to TRBJ1-2; 12 bases fit TRBD1. Germline CDR1 is ENHRY and CDR2 is SYGVKD. The CDR3 contains 16 residues. V lost 7 bases to trimming and J lost 5 bases; unmatched junction nucleotides: 11. CDR3 loop: CAITPGQGAGGYGYTF. The CDR3 DNA sequence: TGTGCCATCACTCCGGGACAGGGGGCTGGAGGGTATGGCTACACCTTC.

The genes are TRBV11-3 and TRBJ2-7, with 9 nucleotides matching TRBD1. CDR3 length equals 14 residues. V lost 4 bases and J lost 6; bases outside the gene matches: 7. Germline values: CDR1 SGHNT, CDR2 YENEEA. The chain's CDR3 is CASSWDRVAAEQYF. In DNA, the CDR3 is TGTGCCAGCAGCTGGGACAGGGTTGCGGCCGAGCAGTACTTC.

The chain recombines TRBV5-4 with TRBJ1-1, with TRBD1 matching 8 bases. This CDR3 is 14 amino acids long. The V gene's germline CDR1 is SGHNT and CDR2 YYREEE (reference sequence). Losses at the gene ends were 4 bases for V and 7 bases for J; bases not matched to a gene: 9. The CDR3 is CASSRQGRSNEAFF. The DNA for the CDR3 is TGTGCCAGCAGCCGACAGGGGCGAAGTAATGAAGCTTTCTTT.

This clone has only one observation. J is TRBJ2-5 and V is TRBV25-1; possibly TRBD2 for D (6 bases). V lost 2 bases and J 4 bases, leaving 17 bases between the germline ends. The germline V gene has CDR1 MGHDK and CDR2 SYGVNS. The CDR3 spans 16 residues. The CDR3 spells CASSEGGKGALETQYF. The CDR3 bases are TGTGCCAGCAGTGAAGGGGGGAAAGGCGCCTTAGAGACCCAGTACTTC.

The rearrangement uses TRBV5-1 and TRBJ1-5, with TRBD1 matching over 7 bases. With V trimmed by 0 bases and J by 5 bases, 8 bases remained unmatched. Germline lookup yields CDR1 SGHRS and CDR2 YFSETQ. The CDR3 has 16 residues. The CDR3 sequence: CASSLEAGGRDQPQHF. The CDR3 DNA reads as TGCGCCAGCAGCTTGGAGGCAGGGGGACGGGATCAGCCCCAGCATTTT.

This rearrangement joins TRBV11-2 to TRBJ1-2; D is possibly TRBD1 (5 bases). The germline V gene has CDR1 SGHAT and CDR2 FQNNGV. Trimming left V 0 bases short and J 5 bases short, with 10 bases between. The length of the CDR3 is 14 residues. The CDR3: CASSLEDTVYGYTF. The DNA of the CDR3 is TGTGCCAGCAGCTTAGAGGACACCGTTTATGGCTACACCTTC.

The table lists this clone with a few counts. The V gene is TRBV6-5, the J gene TRBJ2-3, with 11 bases that match TRBD1. CDR1 and CDR2 (germline): MNHEY, SVGAGI. This CDR3 spans 15 amino acids. With 5 bases clipped from V and 4 bases from J, the junction kept 5 bases outside the gene matches. The CDR3 DNA reads TGTGCCAGCAGTAATGGACAGGGGGCCTCAGATACGCAGTATTTT. As protein: CASSNGQGASDTQYF.